The clone carrying this T cell receptor (beta chain) was found once. Its matching antigen is unknown. The CDR3 runs to 11 residues. V gave up 6 bases and J gave up 8 bases, with 9 bases separating them. Looked up from germline, CDR1 is SGHRS and CDR2 is YFSETQ. TCRdb fed the 5' RACE reads into MiXCR, producing one record per CDR3 protein. The sample lists under 650,000 distinct CDR3 sequences, over 15% seen once, with about 12% in the top ten. The entry originates in a study of T-cell memory formation after mild COVID-19. Across the whole study: Among the donors, TCR clusters were largely specific to each donor. Overall study findings and caveats: In second-wave clones peaking day 37, SARS-CoV-2 specificity remained unconfirmed. Mostly located in CM and EM were contracting CD4+ clones, with contracting CD8+ clones located in EMRA.

The sequencing input was PBMCs or a T cell subset sorted from them (not recorded which). The rearrangement links TRBV5-1 to TRBJ2-4; D assignment may be TRBD1 or TRBD2 (6 bases each). The origin of this receptor is an adult woman who had mild COVID-19 (a few samples of this study predate the infection). Cell type and time point are not known. CDR3 DNA: TGCGCCAGCAAGGGGGGTGACATTCAGTACTTC. Its translation is CASKGGDIQYF.